Detailed here is one T cell receptor beta chain. Its antigen remains unknown. The data belong to a study of T cell responses to AZD1222 COVID-19 vaccine. Findings of the study overall: Targeting of unmutated variant regions was reportedly seen in nearly half of spike-specific TCRs. Donors were largely white British and mainly female; clonal diversity was possibly underestimated. All repertoire sampling was performed exclusively after the peak T cell response. Just a handful of AZD1222 recipients tested seropositive at baseline.

V was clipped by 5 bases and J by 3 bases, with 16 bases between them. Germline values: CDR1 KGHDR, CDR2 SFDVKD. The CDR3 has 16 amino acids. Sequencing was performed with immunoSEQ multiplex PCR; in TCRdb, only in-frame clones are kept and a portion is missing. The sample lists some 130,000 clones, 93% occurring once. This receptor was obtained from an adult in good health. Sequences were derived from peripheral blood, sampled on day 0 of AZD1222 vaccination. This chain uses TRBV24-1 with TRBJ2-1; D might be TRBD2 (7 bases). In DNA, the CDR3 is TGTGCCACCAGTGGTTTAGGGGGGGAATTCTACAATGAGCAGTTCTTC. It codes for CATSGLGGEFYNEQFF.